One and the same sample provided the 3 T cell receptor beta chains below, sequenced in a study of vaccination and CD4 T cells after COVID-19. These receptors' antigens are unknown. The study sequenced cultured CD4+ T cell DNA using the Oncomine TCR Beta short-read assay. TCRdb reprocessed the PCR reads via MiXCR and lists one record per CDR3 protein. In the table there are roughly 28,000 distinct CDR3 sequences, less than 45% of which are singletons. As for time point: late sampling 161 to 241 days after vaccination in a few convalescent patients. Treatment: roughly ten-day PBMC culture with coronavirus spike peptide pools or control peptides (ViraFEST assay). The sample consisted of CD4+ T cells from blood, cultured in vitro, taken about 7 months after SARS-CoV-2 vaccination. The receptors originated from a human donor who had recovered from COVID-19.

The CDR3 DNA follows: TGTGCCAGCGGGGGACGGGAAGGCTCCTACGAGCAGTACTTC. It yields the protein CASGGREGSYEQYF. The V call is TRBV2, the J call TRBJ2-7, with D perhaps TRBD1 or TRBD2 (5 bases each). This CDR3 is 14 amino acids long. CDR1 and CDR2 (germline): SNHLY, FYNNEI. With 8 bases removed from V and 0 bases from J, the gap between germline ends came to 14 bases.

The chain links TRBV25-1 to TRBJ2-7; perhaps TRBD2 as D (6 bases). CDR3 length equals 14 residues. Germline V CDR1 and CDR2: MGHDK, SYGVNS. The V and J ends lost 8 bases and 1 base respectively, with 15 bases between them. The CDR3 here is CASQTGLPSYEQYF. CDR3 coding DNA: TGTGCCAGCCAAACCGGACTACCTTCCTACGAGCAGTACTTC.

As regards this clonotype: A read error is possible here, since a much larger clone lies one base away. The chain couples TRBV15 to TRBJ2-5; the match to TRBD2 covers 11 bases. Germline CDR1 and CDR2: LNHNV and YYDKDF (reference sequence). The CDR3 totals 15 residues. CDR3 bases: TGTGTCTTAAGCCCGCTAGCGGGAGGTGGGGAGACCCAGTACTTC. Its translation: CVLSPLAGGGETQYF.